The 14 T cell receptor beta chains reported below all come from one sample, sequenced in a study of beta chain features in type 1 diabetes. Their specific antigens are unknown. Sequencing targeted expressed TCRB transcripts, as all isolated RNA had been reverse transcribed. Libraries were prepared by immunoSEQ multiplex PCR; TCRdb keeps only in-frame clonotypes and omits some of them. The sample has around 110,000 clones; 16% are singletons. Study findings and constraints: Type 1 diabetes patients had moderately but significantly shorter TCRB CDR3s in all four CD4+ subsets.

Sequencing was performed on central memory CD4+ T cells from blood. These receptors all stem from a man younger than 45 with type 1 diabetes.

As to this clone: Other DNA sequences in the sample encode the same CDR3. The V and J genes are TRBV5-1 and TRBJ2-5; D is unresolved. This CDR3 comprises 11 residues. The V end was cut by 0 bases, the J end by 4 bases, with 1 base between. The V gene's germline CDR1 is SGHRS and CDR2 YFSETQ. The CDR3 DNA is TGCGCCAGCAGCTTGGCAGAGACCCAGTACTTC. Translation gives CASSLAETQYF.

This clone has a handful of counts. The chain has TRBV7-6 and TRBJ2-3, with 14 bases lining up with TRBD2. J was trimmed by 5 bases and V by 4 bases; bases with no gene match: 5. The CDR3 spans 16 residues. Looked up from germline, CDR1 is SGHVS and CDR2 is FNYEAQ. CDR3 sequence: CASSYGLAGGGDTQYF. The CDR3 region has the DNA TGTGCCAGCAGCTACGGACTAGCGGGGGGCGGAGATACGCAGTATTTT.

The rearrangement joins TRBV7-2 to TRBJ2-3, with D unresolved. Trimming shortened V by 5 bases and J by 6 bases, and 12 bases separated the two germline ends. The CDR3 runs to 13 residues. CDR1 is SGHTA, CDR2 FQGNSA, per germline. CDR3 nucleotide sequence: TGTGCCAGCAGCCTTGCTGAAGGGGATACGCAGTATTTT. Protein product: CASSLAEGDTQYF. Combining the CDR3 with reference TRBV7-2 and TRBJ2-3 gives the whole variable domain GAGVSQSPSNKVTEKGKDVELRCDPISGHTALYWYRQSLGQGLEFLIYFQGNSAPDKSGLPSDRFSAERTGGSVSTLTIQRTQQEDSAVYLCASSLAEGDTQYFGPGTRLTVL.

The chain employs TRBV9 and TRBJ1-6, with 7 bases fitting TRBD1. This CDR3 contains 14 residues. In germline, CDR1 is SGDLS, CDR2 YYNGEE. Germline trimming cut 3 bases from V and 10 bases from J; bases unmatched to any gene: 7. The CDR3 spells CASSATGVGSPLHF. The CDR3 coding sequence is TGTGCCAGCAGCGCTACAGGGGTTGGCTCACCCCTCCACTTT.

The chain combines TRBV27 with TRBJ1-4; no firm D call. Per the germline V gene, CDR1 is MNHEY and CDR2 is SMNVEV (reference sequence). Trimming took 6 bases from V and 8 from J, leaving 19 bases between them. This CDR3 comprises 15 residues. The CDR3 bases are TGTGCCAGCAGGAGTTTGGCCCCACAACAGGAAAAACTGTTTTTT. Protein product: CASRSLAPQQEKLFF.

CDR3: CASSPRTGQGLSSYNSPLHF. The CDR3 nucleotides are TGTGCCAGCTCACCGCGTACTGGACAGGGACTGAGCTCCTATAATTCACCCCTCCACTTT. V gene TRBV18 combines with J gene TRBJ1-6; TRBD1 aligns across 8 bases. Per the germline V gene, CDR1 is KGHSH and CDR2 is LQKENI. With V trimmed by 3 bases and J by 0 bases, 13 bases remained unmatched. This CDR3 spans 20 amino acids.

V usage is TRBV29-1 and J usage is TRBJ1-6; no clear D gene. Per germline, CDR1 SQVTM and CDR2 ANQGSEA. The length of the CDR3 is 13 residues. Trimming removed 5 bases from V and 2 bases from J, with 7 bases in between. CDR3 residues: CSVLETYNSPLHF. The CDR3 nucleotides read TGCAGCGTTTTGGAGACCTATAATTCACCCCTCCACTTT.

This clone was recorded a few times. J is TRBJ1-1 and V is TRBV7-3; 9 bases map to TRBD1. V lost 5 bases and J lost 4; bases outside the gene matches: 5. The length of the CDR3 is 14 residues. Germline V gives CDR1 SGHTA, CDR2 FQGTGA. The CDR3 DNA is TGTGCCAGCAGCCTACAGGGGGCCGGCACTGAAGCTTTCTTT. It is translated as CASSLQGAGTEAFF.

This rearrangement joins TRBV6-1 to TRBJ2-1; unclear D gene. V was cut by 1 base and J by 8 bases, with 9 bases left in between. Per the germline V gene, CDR1 is MNHNS and CDR2 is SASEGT. CDR3 length: 13 residues. The CDR3 coding sequence is TGTGCCAGCAGTGAAGTTCGGTACGATGAGCAGTTCTTC. This translates into CASSEVRYDEQFF.

Comments on this clone: The identical CDR3 is also encoded by other nucleotide sequences in the sample. The gene calls are TRBV5-1 and TRBJ1-2; D is perhaps TRBD1 (6 bases). Germline assignment: CDR1 SGHRS and CDR2 YFSETQ. Between the trimmed V and J ends, which lost 0 bases and 4 bases, there was a span of 13 bases. There are 15 residues in the CDR3. DNA for the CDR3: TGCGCCAGCAGCTTGGAGGCAGGGGCCATCTATGGCTACACCTTC. As protein: CASSLEAGAIYGYTF.

Written as DNA, the CDR3 is TGCAGTGCTAGGGGAGAGTACGAGCAGTACTTC. Translated, it gives CSARGEYEQYF. This chain connects TRBV20-1 to TRBJ2-7; possibly TRBD2 for D (5 bases). This CDR3 comprises 11 residues. The germline gives CDR1 DFQATT, CDR2 SNEGSKA (reference sequence). Deletions cut 3 bases from V and 4 bases from J, with 7 bases between.

The V and J genes are TRBV10-3 and TRBJ2-5, with TRBD1 as a possible D gene (7 bases). V was trimmed by 10 bases and J by 3 bases, leaving 18 bases between them. The germline gives CDR1 ENHRY, CDR2 SYGVKD. The CDR3 length is 14 residues. The CDR3 spells CATKEGAREETQYF. Written as DNA, the CDR3 is TGTGCCACAAAGGAGGGGGCAAGGGAAGAGACCCAGTACTTC.

This clone was observed a handful of times. The J gene is TRBJ2-5, the V gene TRBV6-1, with TRBD1 matching over 11 bases. V was pared by 9 bases and J by 2 bases, with 8 bases of the junction left unmatched. Germline assignment: CDR1 MNHNS and CDR2 SASEGT. The CDR3 length is 15 residues. Written as DNA, the CDR3 is TGTGCCAGTGGGGACAGGGGGAAAGGGCAAGAGACCCAGTACTTC. Its translation: CASGDRGKGQETQYF.

For the CDR3, the DNA is TGTGCCAGCAGCCCTCAAGAAGGCTGGACCGGGGAGCTGTTTTTT. Translated, it gives CASSPQEGWTGELFF. The chain employs TRBV6-1 and TRBJ2-2, with D hard to call. The CDR3 is 15 residues long. Per germline, CDR1 MNHNS and CDR2 SASEGT. V was shortened by 6 bases and J by 5 bases, with 16 bases between the two germline ends.